The 10 T cell receptor beta chains reported below all come from one sample, sequenced in a study of lymphopenia after photon versus proton radiotherapy. Repertoires were generated with immunoSEQ multiplex PCR, while TCRdb's copy carries only in-frame clones and drops some. The sample has roughly 42,000 clones; 85% are singletons. Specimen: peripheral blood, collected from a patient treated with photon-based radiotherapy. These receptors all stem from a man aged 40-50 years with gastric cancer.

A few counts support this clone. The chain couples TRBV6-1 to TRBJ2-3; 8 bases line up with TRBD2. V lost 3 bases to trimming and J lost 6 bases; unmatched junction nucleotides: 8. The germline V gene encodes CDR1 MNHNS and CDR2 SASEGT. There are 15 residues in the CDR3. The CDR3 reads CASSEVAGGSDTQYF. In DNA, the CDR3 is TGTGCCAGCAGTGAGGTGGCGGGGGGATCGGATACGCAGTATTTT.

The V gene is TRBV5-1, the J gene TRBJ2-4; 9 nucleotides match TRBD1. From germline, CDR1 is SGHRS and CDR2 YFSETQ. After removal of 4 bases from V and 6 bases from J, the junction contained 2 bases not matched to a gene. The length of the CDR3 is 13 residues. The DNA for the CDR3 is TGCGCCAGCAGCGGGGGACAGGGAAACATTCAGTACTTC. Amino acid sequence: CASSGGQGNIQYF.

This clone appeared once. The rearrangement links TRBV27 to TRBJ1-5, with TRBD1 matching 10 bases. This CDR3 has 19 amino acids. After removal of 4 bases from V and 1 base from J, the junction contained 13 bases not matched to a gene. From germline, CDR1 is MNHEY and CDR2 SMNVEV (reference sequence). Here the CDR3 DNA reads TGTGCCAGCAGTTCAAGGTGGACAGGGGGTAAGGGGAGCAATCAGCCCCAGCATTTT. It translates to CASSSRWTGGKGSNQPQHF.

This clone is a singleton in its sample. The CDR3 loop is CASSVFGQPEAFF. Written as DNA, the CDR3 is TGTGCCAGCAGTGTATTCGGACAGCCTGAAGCTTTCTTT. V is TRBV6-1 and J is TRBJ1-1; D is perhaps TRBD1 (6 bases). Trimming stripped 4 bases from V and 6 bases from J, with 12 bases between. CDR1 and CDR2 (germline): MNHNS, SASEGT. There are 13 residues in the CDR3.

This clone appeared once. The chain recombines TRBV11-2 with TRBJ2-7; possibly TRBD1 for D (5 bases). Trimming took off 5 bases at V and 3 bases at J, with 14 bases between the two ends. Germline V lookup: CDR1 SGHAT, CDR2 FQNNGV. CDR3 length equals 14 residues. The CDR3 reads CASSPGQGGYEQYF. The CDR3 nucleotides are TGTGCCAGCAGCCCGGGTCAGGGTGGCTACGAGCAGTACTTC.

This clone was observed once. The CDR3 region has the DNA TGTGCCAGCAGCTTAGCTGGGATAGGCTACAATGAGCAGTTCTTC. The encoded protein is CASSLAGIGYNEQFF. V usage is TRBV7-2 and J usage is TRBJ2-1; D gene uncertain. Germline CDR1 SGHTA, CDR2 FQGNSA. Trimming stripped 0 bases from V and 3 bases from J, with 9 bases between. The CDR3 has 15 amino acids.

The CDR3, as DNA: TGTGCCTGGAGTTTCGGACAGCAGCTGTCTGGCTACACCTTC. Protein product: CAWSFGQQLSGYTF. The V gene is TRBV30, the J gene TRBJ1-2, with D possibly being TRBD1 (6 bases). CDR1 is GTSNPN and CDR2 is SVGIG in the germline V gene (reference sequence). The CDR3 runs 14 residues. V was pared by 2 bases and J by 7 bases, with 17 bases between.

J is TRBJ1-6 and V is TRBV7-6; no clear D. CDR1 and CDR2 from the germline V gene are SGHVS and FNYEAQ. The CDR3 has 11 residues. Trimming took 2 bases from V and 7 from J, leaving 0 bases between them. Written as DNA, the CDR3 is TGTGCCAGCAGCTTAAATTCACCCCTCCACTTT. It encodes CASSLNSPLHF.

Remarks on this clone: The same CDR3 also results from other DNA sequences found in this sample. CDR3 sequence (DNA): TGCGCCAGCAGCCAAGACCCGCCGGGGGTAGGAGAGACCCAGTACTTC. It yields the protein CASSQDPPGVGETQYF. The chain joins TRBV4-1 to TRBJ2-5; D possibly corresponds to TRBD2 (6 bases). Germline V gene sequence: CDR1 MGHRA, CDR2 YSYEKL. V lost 0 bases and J 4 bases, leaving 15 bases between the germline ends. The CDR3 contains 16 residues.

This clone was seen a few times. The chain has TRBV7-6 and TRBJ2-1, with 8 bases that match TRBD1. CDR3 size: 16 residues. The germline V gene encodes CDR1 SGHVS and CDR2 FNYEAQ. Trimming at V came to 5 bases and at J to 8 bases, leaving 14 bases not matched to a gene. As DNA, the CDR3 is TGTGCCAGCAGCCCTAAACAGGGGGAGAGGGACGATGAGCAGTTCTTC. Its protein is CASSPKQGERDDEQFF.